The 22 T cell receptor beta chains reported below all come from one sample, sequenced in a study of shared clonotypes between healthy human individuals. Only in-frame clones appear in the TCRdb table, and some are missing; sequencing was by immunoSEQ multiplex PCR. The sample has about 660,000 clones; around two thirds are singletons. The sequenced sample was memory CD4+ T cells sorted from blood. Specified subset: CD45RA-negative fraction. All receptors come from a woman in her 30s in good health.

The rearrangement links TRBV4-2 to TRBJ1-4; D may be TRBD1 (6 bases). The V end was cut by 2 bases, the J end by 7 bases, with 11 bases between. CDR1 is LGHNA and CDR2 is YNFKEQ in the germline V gene. CDR3 size: 14 residues. CDR3 nucleotide sequence: TGTGCCAGCAGCCAACTTTTAGGGGGTGAAAAACTGTTTTTT. This translates into CASSQLLGGEKLFF.

With respect to this clone: Different DNA sequences within this sample yield the same CDR3. The chain combines TRBV5-1 with TRBJ1-4, with unresolved D. The CDR3 totals 14 residues. In germline, CDR1 is SGHRS, CDR2 YFSETQ. V shed 0 bases and J shed 0 bases, with 3 bases lying between them. CDR3 loop: CASSLGATNEKLFF. The CDR3 region has the DNA TGCGCCAGCAGCTTGGGGGCAACTAATGAAAAACTGTTTTTT.

V gene TRBV5-1 combines with J gene TRBJ2-7, with TRBD2 as a possible D gene (5 bases). The ends were cut back, 0 bases at V and 2 bases at J, with 9 bases in the middle. The CDR3 has 14 residues. CDR1 is SGHRS, CDR2 YFSETQ, per germline. CDR3 sequence: CASSLGGNAYEQYF. The DNA of the CDR3 is TGCGCCAGCAGCTTGGGAGGGAACGCCTACGAGCAGTACTTC.

This chain connects TRBV6-1 to TRBJ1-5, with a tentative D call TRBD1 (6 bases). Germline values: CDR1 MNHNS, CDR2 SASEGT. The CDR3 totals 15 residues. The V end was cut by 5 bases, the J end by 6 bases, with 17 bases between. The CDR3 DNA reads as TGTGCCAGCAGTCCAACGGGGGGCTCGGGTCAGCCCCAGCATTTT. This sequence encodes CASSPTGGSGQPQHF.

This clone was counted only a few times. The CDR3 DNA follows: TGTGCCAGCAGTGTAAGGGCAGGGCCCACAGATACGCAGTATTTT. Its translation is CASSVRAGPTDTQYF. The chain is built from TRBV2 and TRBJ2-3, with a weak D call TRBD1 (5 bases). V lost 4 bases and J lost 2, with 13 bases in between. This CDR3 spans 15 amino acids. Germline V lookup: CDR1 SNHLY, CDR2 FYNNEI. Using reference TRBV2 and TRBJ2-3 for the parts outside the CDR3, the full variable domain is EPEVTQTPSHQVTQMGQEVILRCVPISNHLYFYWYRQILGQKVEFLVSFYNNEISEKSEIFDDQFSVERPDGSNFTLKIRSTKLEDSAMYFCASSVRAGPTDTQYFGPGTRLTVL.

The chain links TRBV28 to TRBJ2-7, with 11 bases lining up with TRBD1. Per germline, CDR1 MDHEN and CDR2 SYDVKM. The CDR3 is 15 amino acids. The V segment lost 5 bases and the J segment 3 bases; nucleotides outside the gene matches: 6. The DNA of the CDR3 is TGTGCCAGCAGTACCCCGGACAGGGGGCTCTACGAGCAGTACTTC. It specifies CASSTPDRGLYEQYF. The full variable domain, its missing parts supplied by reference TRBV28 and TRBJ2-7, is DVKVTQSSRYLVKRTGEKVFLECVQDMDHENMFWYRQDPGLGLRLIYFSYDVKMKEKGDIPEGYSVSREKKERFSLILESASTNQTSMYLCASSTPDRGLYEQYFGPGTRLTVT.

The chain joins TRBV5-4 to TRBJ2-5, with a tentative D call TRBD1 (6 bases). In germline, CDR1 is SGHNT, CDR2 YYREEE (reference sequence). The CDR3 is 15 amino acids. The V and J ends lost 4 bases and 5 bases respectively, with 18 bases between them. Here the CDR3 DNA reads TGTGCCAGCAGCCGAAAGACAGGTTCCCTGGAGACCCAGTACTTC. Translating it yields CASSRKTGSLETQYF.

The chain couples TRBV27 to TRBJ1-1, with D unclear. This CDR3 contains 14 residues. The germline V gene encodes CDR1 MNHEY and CDR2 SMNVEV (reference sequence). The V and J ends lost 2 bases and 4 bases respectively, with 11 bases between them. CDR3 DNA sequence: TGTGCCAGCAGTTTAGGCCACCTAGGCACTGAAGCTTTCTTT. Translation gives CASSLGHLGTEAFF.

V is TRBV1 and J is TRBJ1-1. TRBV1 is shown as a pseudogene. The CDR3 has 16 residues. CDR3 loop: CTSSQEQSVMNTEAFF. The CDR3 DNA is TGCACCAGCAGCCAAGAGCAATCTGTTATGAACACTGAAGCTTTCTTT.

This clone was picked up one time. J is TRBJ2-1 and V is TRBV14, with D unclear. This CDR3 region has 15 residues. The germline gives CDR1 SGHDN, CDR2 FVKESK. Deletions cut 4 bases from V and 1 base from J, with 11 bases between. In nucleotides, the CDR3 is TGTGCCAGCAGCCCGTCGGCTCTGTCCTACAATGAGCAGTTCTTC. As protein: CASSPSALSYNEQFF.

This rearrangement joins TRBV28 to TRBJ2-7; no clear D. CDR3 size: 14 residues. V was trimmed by 4 bases and J by 2 bases, leaving 12 bases between them. The germline V gene has CDR1 MDHEN and CDR2 SYDVKM. CDR3 protein: CASSSTGPTYEQYF. In nucleotides, the CDR3 is TGTGCCAGCAGTTCGACCGGGCCAACCTACGAGCAGTACTTC.

This clone was seen only a few times. The sample has other DNA sequences that encode this CDR3 too. This chain links TRBV18 with TRBJ2-7; the match to TRBD2 covers 8 bases. Germline CDR1 reads KGHSH; CDR2 reads LQKENI. V lost 0 bases, J lost 2 bases, and 0 bases stayed unmatched. The CDR3 runs to 14 residues. CDR3 nucleotides: TGTGCCAGCTCACCACCTAGCGGGACCTACGAGCAGTACTTC. It yields the protein CASSPPSGTYEQYF.

The chain employs TRBV18 and TRBJ1-5, with D maybe TRBD1 (6 bases). CDR1 is KGHSH, CDR2 LQKENI, per germline. CDR3 length: 15 residues. V was shortened by 3 bases and J by 3 bases, with 12 bases between the two germline ends. CDR3 region: CASSPGQTDNQPQHF. The CDR3 DNA reads as TGTGCCAGCTCACCCGGACAGACAGACAATCAGCCCCAGCATTTT.

V and J are TRBV5-1 and TRBJ2-7; D could derive from TRBD1 or TRBD2 (5 bases each). Trimming pared 4 bases from V and 1 base from J, leaving 12 bases between. The CDR3 totals 14 residues. The germline V gene encodes CDR1 SGHRS and CDR2 YFSETQ. The CDR3 here is CASSPGTESYEQYF. Written as DNA, the CDR3 is TGCGCCAGCAGCCCCGGGACGGAATCCTACGAGCAGTACTTC.

The chain is built from TRBV9 and TRBJ1-4, with TRBD1 identical over 8 bases. This CDR3 has 16 amino acids. The junction had 8 bases not matched to a gene; V was cut back by 3 bases and J by 4 bases. Germline values: CDR1 SGDLS, CDR2 YYNGEE. This CDR3 reads CASSGGQGLFNEKLFF. CDR3 DNA sequence: TGTGCCAGCAGCGGAGGACAGGGACTTTTTAATGAAAAACTGTTTTTT.

CDR3 sequence: CASSPGTTNEQFF. CDR3 sequence (DNA): TGTGCCAGCTCCCCAGGGACGACCAATGAGCAGTTCTTC. The rearrangement links TRBV18 to TRBJ2-1; D may correspond to TRBD1 or TRBD2 (5 bases each). The germline V gene has CDR1 KGHSH and CDR2 LQKENI. This CDR3 comprises 13 residues. V shed 6 bases and J shed 6 bases, with 12 bases lying between them.

This clone occurred a few times. V and J are TRBV18 and TRBJ2-1; D possibly corresponds to TRBD1 (6 bases). Germline V gene lookup returns CDR1 KGHSH and CDR2 LQKENI. The CDR3 is 16 residues long. V shed 0 bases and J shed 1 base, with 10 bases lying between them. The CDR3 region is CASSPPRQASYNEQFF. CDR3 nucleotide sequence: TGTGCCAGCTCACCACCGAGACAGGCTTCCTACAATGAGCAGTTCTTC.

This clone was seen more than once but under ten times. CDR3 amino acids: CASSFIQGSNTEAFF. CDR3 nucleotide sequence: TGTGCCAGCAGCTTTATCCAGGGTTCTAACACTGAAGCTTTCTTT. The rearrangement uses TRBV7-9 and TRBJ1-1; D perhaps matches TRBD1 (5 bases). The germline V gene has CDR1 SEHNR and CDR2 FQNEAQ (reference sequence). The CDR3 runs to 15 residues. The V gene lost 3 bases and the J gene lost 2 bases, with 13 bases spanning the gap.

This chain uses TRBV7-2 with TRBJ2-1, with D perhaps given as TRBD1 or TRBD2 (6 bases each). Germline V gives CDR1 SGHTA, CDR2 FQGNSA. Trimming shortened V by 7 bases and J by 5 bases, and 18 bases separated the two germline ends. The CDR3 covers 15 residues. This CDR3 reads CASTPRGLPNNEQFF. Written as DNA, the CDR3 is TGTGCCAGCACCCCCCGGGGGCTACCAAACAATGAGCAGTTCTTC.

The V and J genes are TRBV11-3 and TRBJ2-1, with a tentative D call TRBD1 (6 bases). Between the trimmed V and J ends, which lost 5 bases and 2 bases, there was a span of 10 bases. The CDR3 is 14 amino acids. The germline V gene encodes CDR1 SGHNT and CDR2 YENEEA. CDR3 residues: CASSTTGAYNEQFF. In nucleotides, the CDR3 is TGTGCCAGCAGCACGACAGGTGCCTACAATGAGCAGTTCTTC.

This sequence joins TRBV10-2 and TRBJ2-1; D possibly corresponds to TRBD2 (6 bases). CDR3 size: 11 residues. V lost 10 bases and J lost 4, with 8 bases in between. The germline V gene encodes CDR1 WSHSY and CDR2 SAAADI. The CDR3 region is CATLAYNEQFF. The CDR3 bases are TGCGCCACCCTAGCGTACAATGAGCAGTTCTTC.

This clone was recorded once. The genes are TRBV2 and TRBJ2-7; possible D gene TRBD2, 6 bases. The CDR3 spans 15 residues. Germline loops: CDR1 SNHLY, CDR2 FYNNEI. Trimming took off 4 bases at V and 2 bases at J, with 15 bases between the two ends. This CDR3 reads CASSGRASGPYEQYF. The CDR3 DNA is TGTGCCAGCAGTGGGAGGGCCTCGGGACCCTACGAGCAGTACTTC.